This record covers a single T cell receptor (beta chain). The data were taken from a study of blood T cell repertoires in COVID-19. Turning to the study itself: Acute and convalescent COVID-19 specimens originated in the United States, Italy and Spain. PBMCs, B-cell-depleted T cells, or T cells provided the cDNA or gDNA that made up the material.

In the authors' workflow: Nucleated cell counts were estimated from reference gene primer amplification. Measured with immunoSEQ multiplex PCR; TCRdb has only the in-frame clones, and not every one. From that table come the V and J calls and clone size; the DNA was used to work out D and trimming. The sample consists of hundreds of thousands of clones, approximately 89% of them appearing once. The germline gives CDR1 MNHNY, CDR2 SVGAGI (reference sequence). V was pared by 2 bases and J by 8 bases, with 5 bases of the junction left unmatched. The CDR3 is 15 residues long. The V call is TRBV6-6, the J call TRBJ1-5; 11 nucleotides line up with TRBD1. The TCR originated in a woman younger than 30 who had recovered from COVID-19. Sequenced input: peripheral blood. This chain's CDR3 is CASSYPGQGEKPQHF. DNA for the CDR3: TGTGCCAGCAGTTACCCGGGACAGGGGGAAAAGCCCCAGCATTTT.